What follows are 31 T cell receptor beta chains derived from one specimen sequenced in a study of T cell responses to AZD1222 COVID-19 vaccine. Here immunoSEQ multiplex PCR was the method, and the copy in TCRdb shows in-frame clones only, minus some. The data show 150,000 to 200,000 clones, with 85% to 90% seen just once and 6.1% held by the top ten. The specimen comprised peripheral blood, sampled on day 0 of AZD1222 vaccination. These receptors originate from an adult in good health.

The gene calls are TRBV4-3 and TRBJ1-4, with D unresolved. The CDR3 has 15 amino acids. V lost 0 bases to trimming and J lost 4 bases, with 9 bases between them. Germline V gene data show CDR1 as LGHNA and CDR2 as YSLEER. In nucleotides, the CDR3 is TGCGCCAGCAGCCAAGATAGCAGACATAATGAAAAACTGTTTTTT. Translation: CASSQDSRHNEKLFF.

V is TRBV28 and J is TRBJ1-2; D not certain. The CDR3 runs to 11 residues. The V and J ends lost 5 bases and 6 bases respectively, with 7 bases between them. Germline assignment: CDR1 MDHEN and CDR2 SYDVKM. CDR3 residues: CASSRLNGYTF. The CDR3 DNA is TGTGCCAGCAGTAGGCTGAATGGCTACACCTTC.

The table lists this clone with a count of one. The chain combines TRBV6-4 with TRBJ2-3; possibly TRBD2 for D (6 bases). The germline V gene encodes CDR1 MRHNA and CDR2 SNTAGT. The CDR3 spans 14 residues. Trimming stripped 3 bases from V and 4 bases from J, with 11 bases between. The CDR3 loop reads CASSEREWSDTQYF. The CDR3 DNA reads as TGTGCCAGCAGTGAACGGGAGTGGTCAGATACGCAGTATTTT.

The rearrangement joins TRBV5-4 to TRBJ1-6; 7 bases are a match to TRBD1. Germline-derived CDR1 and CDR2 are SGHNT and YYREEE (reference sequence). The V gene end was trimmed by 3 bases and the J gene end by 8 bases; junction bases not matched to a gene: 8. The CDR3 totals 15 residues. This CDR3 is CASSSFDRDHSPLHF. In DNA, the CDR3 is TGTGCCAGCAGCTCGTTCGACAGGGACCATTCACCCCTCCACTTT.

This rearrangement joins TRBV4-2 to TRBJ1-4; TRBD1 matches 9 bases. Germline assignment: CDR1 LGHNA and CDR2 YNFKEQ. The CDR3 contains 16 residues. The junction had 6 bases not matched to a gene; V was cut back by 1 base and J by 6 bases. CDR3 sequence: CASSQGDRVGDEKLFF. CDR3 DNA: TGTGCCAGCAGCCAAGGGGACAGGGTGGGAGATGAAAAACTGTTTTTT.

The chain joins TRBV29-1 to TRBJ1-2, with D unclear. CDR1 and CDR2 from the germline V gene are SQVTM and ANQGSEA. The length of the CDR3 is 13 residues. Trimming removed 6 bases from V and 5 bases from J, with 16 bases in between. This CDR3 reads CSVPSREAYGYTF. As DNA, the CDR3 is TGCAGCGTGCCCAGCCGGGAGGCGTATGGCTACACCTTC.

The V call is TRBV11-2, the J call TRBJ2-1; no definite D call. The CDR3 totals 16 residues. Germline CDR1 and CDR2: SGHAT and FQNNGV. V was trimmed by 1 base and J by 4 bases, leaving 14 bases between them. The CDR3, as DNA: TGTGCCAGCAGCTTAGTCGGGCAGTTACTTTACAATGAGCAGTTCTTC. It encodes CASSLVGQLLYNEQFF.

The chain has TRBV11-3 and TRBJ2-7; no clear D gene. CDR3 length: 15 residues. The ends were cut back, 6 bases at V and 2 bases at J, with 17 bases in the middle. The germline gives CDR1 SGHNT, CDR2 YENEEA. The CDR3 DNA sequence: TGTGCCAGCAGACGGAACCGGGCCCCCGCCTACGAGCAGTACTTC. Protein: CASRRNRAPAYEQYF.

The genes are TRBV27 and TRBJ2-7, with 14 bases matching TRBD2. Per the germline V gene, CDR1 is MNHEY and CDR2 is SMNVEV (reference sequence). J was trimmed by 4 bases and V by 7 bases; bases with no gene match: 9. The CDR3 spans 16 residues. The CDR3 nucleotides read TGTGCCAGCAATCCGGGACTAGCGGGAGAATGGTACGAGCAGTACTTC. Residues: CASNPGLAGEWYEQYF.

V and J are TRBV5-8 and TRBJ1-6; TRBD1 aligns across 8 bases. Germline V gene data show CDR1 as SGHTS and CDR2 as YDEGEE. With V trimmed by 4 bases and J by 8 bases, 5 bases remained unmatched. This CDR3 has 14 amino acids. As DNA, the CDR3 is TGTGCCAGCAGCCGAGACAGGGGTCATTCACCCCTCCACTTT. It translates to CASSRDRGHSPLHF.

This sequence joins TRBV11-2 and TRBJ2-7; D remains ambiguous. The CDR3 totals 15 residues. V was shortened by 3 bases and J by 0 bases, with 12 bases between the two germline ends. CDR1 and CDR2 from the germline V gene are SGHAT and FQNNGV. The CDR3 DNA reads as TGTGCCAGCAGCTTTCAGTATGAGGACTCCTACGAGCAGTACTTC. It specifies CASSFQYEDSYEQYF.

The chain employs TRBV10-2 and TRBJ1-2; TRBD1 matches at 8 bases. Germline CDR1 reads WSHSY; CDR2 reads SAAADI. V was clipped by 3 bases and J by 2 bases; unmatched bases: 2. This CDR3 has 14 residues. The CDR3 reads CASSDQGANYGYTF. CDR3 DNA: TGCGCCAGCAGTGATCAGGGGGCGAACTATGGCTACACCTTC.

The chain uses TRBV5-3 and TRBJ1-1; D possibly corresponds to TRBD1 (6 bases). TRBV5-3 is flagged as an ORF with uncertain function. This CDR3 comprises 17 residues. The V gene lost 4 bases and the J gene lost 0 bases, with 19 bases spanning the gap. This chain's CDR3 is CARSRLTGFRMNTEAFF. The CDR3 DNA is TGTGCCAGAAGCCGGCTGACAGGATTTAGGATGAACACTGAAGCTTTCTTT.

The chain has TRBV3-1 (or the pseudogene TRBV3-2) and TRBJ2-7; TRBD2 is a possible D gene (7 bases). Per germline, CDR1 LGHDT and CDR2 YNNKEL (reference sequence). This CDR3 contains 15 residues. Between the trimmed V and J ends, which lost 2 bases and 5 bases, there was a span of 16 bases. The chain's CDR3 is CASSQRRGLWDEQYF. CDR3 nucleotides: TGTGCCAGCAGCCAACGGCGGGGGCTCTGGGACGAGCAGTACTTC.

The gene calls are TRBV11-2 and TRBJ2-1; D not resolved. This CDR3 has 13 residues. Trimming stripped 5 bases from V and 9 bases from J, with 14 bases between. Germline assignment: CDR1 SGHAT and CDR2 FQNNGV. The DNA for the CDR3 is TGTGCCAGCAGCCCCGTATCCGTGAGTGAGCAGTTCTTC. Translation gives CASSPVSVSEQFF.

This sequence joins TRBV11-3 and TRBJ2-5; D is uncertain. Trimming shortened V by 2 bases and J by 1 base, and 11 bases separated the two germline ends. The CDR3 consists of 15 residues. Germline-derived CDR1 and CDR2 are SGHNT and YENEEA. CDR3 sequence: CASSLNGQPQETQYF. CDR3 bases: TGTGCCAGCAGCTTAAACGGTCAGCCCCAAGAGACCCAGTACTTC.

The chain carries TRBV28 and TRBJ1-4, with 10 nucleotides matching TRBD1. The CDR3 has 16 residues. Germline V CDR1 and CDR2: MDHEN, SYDVKM. The ends lost 5 bases at V and 8 bases at J; junction bases unmatched: 11. CDR3 sequence: CASSPLTGTGEEKLFF. The DNA for the CDR3 is TGTGCCAGCAGTCCATTGACCGGGACAGGGGAAGAAAAACTGTTTTTT.

This chain uses TRBV28 with TRBJ2-3, with TRBD2 identical over 8 bases. CDR3 length equals 15 residues. From germline, CDR1 is MDHEN and CDR2 SYDVKM. Trimming took 3 bases from V and 6 from J; bases not matched to a gene: 8. In DNA form, the CDR3 reads TGTGCCAGCAGTTTTCGGCTTAGCGGGACGGATACGCAGTATTTT. It translates to CASSFRLSGTDTQYF.

The V call is TRBV30, the J call TRBJ2-7; TRBD2 is a possible D gene (6 bases). There are 12 residues in the CDR3. V was shortened by 3 bases and J by 7 bases, with 13 bases between the two germline ends. The germline V gene encodes CDR1 GTSNPN and CDR2 SVGIG (reference sequence). CDR3 sequence reads: CAWSDVAGEQYF. The CDR3 nucleotides read TGTGCCTGGAGCGATGTCGCGGGGGAGCAGTACTTC. Based on the CDR3 plus reference TRBV30 and TRBJ2-7, the full variable domain is SQTIHQWPATLVQPVGSPLSLECTVEGTSNPNLYWYRQAAGRGLQLLFYSVGIGQISSEVPQNLSASRPQDRQFILSSKKLLLSDSGFYLCAWSDVAGEQYFGPGTRLTVT.

V and J are TRBV7-2 and TRBJ1-2, with a tentative D call TRBD1 (6 bases). This CDR3 has 13 amino acids. Germline CDR1 and CDR2: SGHTA and FQGNSA. Between the trimmed V and J ends, which lost 5 bases and 2 bases, there was a span of 9 bases. The CDR3 DNA reads as TGTGCCAGCAGCCGGACAGAGAACTATGGCTACACCTTC. This translates into CASSRTENYGYTF. Filled out from reference TRBV7-2 and TRBJ1-2, the complete variable domain reads GAGVSQSPSNKVTEKGKDVELRCDPISGHTALYWYRQSLGQGLEFLIYFQGNSAPDKSGLPSDRFSAERTGGSVSTLTIQRTQQEDSAVYLCASSRTENYGYTFGSGTRLTVV.

This chain links TRBV5-1 with TRBJ1-4; D is perhaps TRBD1 (6 bases). In germline, CDR1 is SGHRS, CDR2 YFSETQ. V shed 5 bases and J shed 6 bases, with 20 bases lying between them. The CDR3 loop spans 16 amino acids. The CDR3 region is CASRVGPGTTDEKLFF. The DNA for the CDR3 is TGCGCCAGCAGAGTAGGCCCCGGGACAACGGATGAAAAACTGTTTTTT.

This clone was seen only once. The chain combines TRBV7-9 with TRBJ1-2, with 7 bases matching TRBD1. The V gene end was trimmed by 5 bases and the J gene end by 0 bases; junction bases not matched to a gene: 6. In germline, CDR1 is SEHNR, CDR2 FQNEAQ (reference sequence). This CDR3 region has 15 residues. CDR3 in amino acids: CASSRRTGTNYGYTF. DNA of the CDR3: TGTGCCAGCAGCCGACGGACAGGAACTAACTATGGCTACACCTTC.

As regards this clone: Other DNA sequences in the same sample also yield this CDR3. The chain links TRBV28 to TRBJ2-7; unclear D gene. Germline assignment: CDR1 MDHEN and CDR2 SYDVKM. V dropped 3 bases and J dropped 3 bases, with 3 bases sitting between them. There are 11 residues in the CDR3. DNA for the CDR3: TGTGCCAGCAGTTTGTACTACGAGCAGTACTTC. This codes for CASSLYYEQYF.

This chain links TRBV28 with TRBJ2-7; 10 nucleotides agree with TRBD1. V lost 6 bases to trimming and J lost 2 bases; unmatched junction nucleotides: 7. Germline V gene data show CDR1 as MDHEN and CDR2 as SYDVKM. The CDR3 has 15 amino acids. The CDR3 region has the DNA TGTGCCAGCAGACAAACCGGGACAGGGGCCTACGAGCAGTACTTC. This gives the protein CASRQTGTGAYEQYF.

This clone was observed a single time. The chain has TRBV28 and TRBJ1-4; TRBD1 might be the D (5 bases). The CDR3 has 15 amino acids. Germline-derived CDR1 and CDR2 are MDHEN and SYDVKM. V lost 4 bases to trimming and J lost 5 bases, with 14 bases between them. Written as DNA, the CDR3 is TGTGCCAGCAGTTCAACCGGGACGGCGAATGAAAAACTGTTTTTT. Its translation: CASSSTGTANEKLFF.

In DNA, the CDR3 is TGTGCCAGTCGAGGGACAGGGGAAGAGACCCAGTACTTC. Its protein product is CASRGTGEETQYF. This sequence joins TRBV28 and TRBJ2-5; 10 positions agree with TRBD1. The CDR3 loop spans 13 amino acids. The ends lost 9 bases at V and 3 bases at J; junction bases unmatched: 4. The germline V gene has CDR1 MDHEN and CDR2 SYDVKM.

V is TRBV6-2 or TRBV6-3 and J is TRBJ2-3; D is unclear. The germline gives CDR1 MNHEY, CDR2 SVGEGT. V was cut by 4 bases and J by 5 bases, with 13 bases left in between. The CDR3 runs to 14 residues. The CDR3 nucleotides are TGTGCCAGCAGTTTCGCGAGATTTGGAGATACGCAGTATTTT. It translates to CASSFARFGDTQYF.

V is TRBV30 and J is TRBJ1-4; 9 bases fit TRBD1. Germline V gene sequence: CDR1 GTSNPN, CDR2 SVGIG (reference sequence). The V and J ends lost 2 bases and 7 bases, in that order; junction bases with no gene match: 8. There are 15 residues in the CDR3. The CDR3 protein is CAWSLPGQGGEKLFF. DNA of the CDR3: TGTGCCTGGAGTCTCCCGGGACAGGGAGGTGAAAAACTGTTTTTT. The whole variable domain, remainder taken from reference TRBV30 and TRBJ1-4, is SQTIHQWPATLVQPVGSPLSLECTVEGTSNPNLYWYRQAAGRGLQLLFYSVGIGQISSEVPQNLSASRPQDRQFILSSKKLLLSDSGFYLCAWSLPGQGGEKLFFGSGTQLSVL.

This chain joins TRBV4-1 and TRBJ1-3; D is perhaps TRBD1 (6 bases). Germline CDR1 and CDR2: MGHRA and YSYEKL. This CDR3 has 17 amino acids. V lost 3 bases and J lost 4, with 19 bases in between. In nucleotides, the CDR3 is TGCGCCAGCAGCCATCAACACTTGGACAGTCGGGGAAACACCATATATTTT. As protein: CASSHQHLDSRGNTIYF.

V usage is TRBV7-9 and J usage is TRBJ1-3, with D uncertain. The CDR3 runs 13 residues. Germline loops: CDR1 SEHNR, CDR2 FQNEAQ (reference sequence). Trimming stripped 6 bases from V and 3 bases from J, with 9 bases between. The CDR3: CASRPSRGNTIYF. Written as DNA, the CDR3 is TGTGCCAGCAGGCCAAGTCGTGGAAACACCATATATTTT.

V is TRBV12-3 or TRBV12-4 and J is TRBJ1-6; 7 nucleotides agree with TRBD1. V was pared by 6 bases and J by 14 bases, with 4 bases of the junction left unmatched. CDR3 length: 11 amino acids. CDR3 DNA sequence: TGTGCCAGCAGAGGGACAGCCGCCCTCCACTTT. It translates to CASRGTAALHF.